This T cell receptor beta chain comes out of a study of CD8 T cells in Susac syndrome. The CD8+ and CD4+ T cells were isolated magnetically using a negative isolation approach, whereas the TEMRA cells were enriched by FACS. Random hexamers were used to reverse transcribe roughly 0.5 to 1 ug of RNA. An immunoSEQ multiplex PCR amplified TCR beta CDR3 over 54 Vbeta and 13 Jbeta. In TCRdb, the immunoSEQ multiplex PCR reads were re-called with MiXCR into one record per CDR3 protein. The repertoire holds some 120,000 distinct CDR3 sequences, with about 95% as singletons. The trim removed 7 bases at V and 0 bases at J, leaving 9 bases unmatched. This CDR3 region has 16 residues. Germline V gene sequence: CDR1 SNHLY, CDR2 FYNNEI.

The sequence was collected from a human donor in good health. The sample consisted of CD4+ T cells from PBMCs. V is TRBV2 and J is TRBJ1-3; 7 bases agree with TRBD1. CDR3 sequence: CASKGGQLISGNTIYF. The CDR3, as DNA: TGTGCCAGCAAAGGGGGCCAACTCATCTCTGGAAACACCATATATTTT.